This T cell receptor (beta chain) was found in a study of beta chain features in type 1 diabetes. Study-wide results and limits: Shortening that was moderate but significant affected the TCRB CDR3s of Type 1 diabetes patients in all four CD4+ subsets.

With respect to this clone: Antigen specificity is unknown.

The germline gives CDR1 SQVTM, CDR2 ANQGSEA. The CDR3 covers 15 residues. Trimming pared 5 bases from V and 2 bases from J, leaving 18 bases between. All of the isolated RNA was reverse transcribed, so expressed TCRB transcripts were sequenced. Each sample of naive, central memory or regulatory T cells had, on average, about 3.57 million reads. The repertoire was sequenced with immunoSEQ multiplex PCR; TCRdb's copy has only in-frame clones and lacks some. The sample has about 99,000 clones, 28% seen once; the top ten hold 0.5% to 0.55%. Source material: central memory CD4+ T cells from blood. The genes are TRBV29-1 and TRBJ1-2, with D tentatively TRBD1 (6 bases). The receptor's source is a woman in her late teens or twenties with type 1 diabetes. Here the CDR3 reads CSVLLEQGINYGYTF. CDR3 coding DNA: TGCAGCGTTCTCCTAGAGCAGGGGATAAACTATGGCTACACCTTC.